This TCR beta chain derives from a study of T-cell reconstitution after alpha-beta-depleted transplantation in children. Study-wide points: Reports say that about two months after transplant, the alpha-beta T cells came out of several hundred graft clones that had expanded. T-cell numbers and diversity one year post-transplant derived largely from freshly generated T cells.

Unique molecular identifiers were used in preparing the TCRbeta library. TCRdb reprocessed the PCR reads via MiXCR and lists one record per CDR3 protein. The sample has approximately 800,000 distinct CDR3 sequences; roughly 16% are singletons. This clonotype was seen a few times. Its matching antigen is unknown. The CDR3 spans 15 residues. Germline V gives CDR1 SGHTA, CDR2 FQGNSA. V was trimmed by 2 bases and J by 3 bases, leaving 8 bases between them. Source: PBMCs, mostly from graft donor cells, taken 360 days after TCRalphabeta/CD19-depleted stem cell transplant. The TCR comes from a male patient between 5 and 17 years old who had a stem cell transplant for acute lymphoblastic leukemia, so the T cells may come from the graft donor. The chain is built from TRBV7-2 and TRBJ2-6; TRBD1 is a possible D gene (5 bases). Here the CDR3 DNA reads TGTGCCAGCAGCTTATCCAGGGTTGGGGCCAACGTCCTGACTTTC. Amino acid sequence: CASSLSRVGANVLTF.